What follows are 29 T cell receptor beta chains derived from one specimen sequenced in a study of beta chain features in type 1 diabetes. What was sequenced were expressed TCRB transcripts, since all of the isolated RNA had been reverse transcribed. Libraries were prepared by immunoSEQ multiplex PCR; TCRdb keeps only in-frame clonotypes and omits some of them. The data hold fewer than 250,000 clones, with over 65% observed a single time. The source material was naive CD4+ T cells from blood. Every receptor here comes from a man younger than 45 in good health.

The CDR3 protein is CASSLDAGGLSYEQYF. The CDR3 DNA reads TGTGCCAGCAGCTTAGACGCGGGAGGGCTCTCCTACGAGCAGTACTTC. This chain links TRBV7-9 with TRBJ2-7; TRBD2 agrees at 9 bases. Germline trimming cut 1 base from V and 0 bases from J; bases unmatched to any gene: 4. This CDR3 region has 16 residues. Germline-derived CDR1 and CDR2 are SEHNR and FQNEAQ (reference sequence).

This chain links TRBV19 with TRBJ2-3, with 7 bases matching TRBD1. The ends lost 8 bases at V and 3 bases at J; junction bases unmatched: 11. The CDR3 extends over 15 amino acids. Germline loops: CDR1 LNHDA, CDR2 SQIVND (reference sequence). The CDR3 protein is CASSSRDRATDTQYF. The CDR3 DNA is TGTGCCAGTTCTTCCCGGGACAGAGCGACAGATACGCAGTATTTT.

This chain joins TRBV29-1 and TRBJ2-3; 10 nucleotides match TRBD1. The V segment lost 4 bases and the J segment 1 base; nucleotides outside the gene matches: 11. The CDR3 loop spans 17 amino acids. Germline V gene lookup returns CDR1 SQVTM and CDR2 ANQGSEA. The CDR3 bases are TGCAGCGTTGGCCAGGACAGGGGGTCCCTCGGCACAGATACGCAGTATTTT. This gives the protein CSVGQDRGSLGTDTQYF.

The rearrangement links TRBV30 to TRBJ2-7, with D unclear. Germline CDR1 GTSNPN, CDR2 SVGIG (reference sequence). CDR3 length equals 12 residues. The V end lost 0 bases, the J end lost 5 bases, and 8 bases lay between the germline ends. The CDR3 sequence: CAWSVRWDEQYF. The CDR3 DNA sequence: TGTGCCTGGAGTGTCAGGTGGGACGAGCAGTACTTC.

This chain joins TRBV11-2 and TRBJ2-4; no definite D call. Germline V gene sequence: CDR1 SGHAT, CDR2 FQNNGV. V gave up 0 bases and J gave up 2 bases, with 14 bases separating them. The CDR3 totals 17 residues. The CDR3 nucleotides are TGTGCCAGCAGCTTAGATGGTGCAGGTGGAACCAAAAACATTCAGTACTTC. Translating it yields CASSLDGAGGTKNIQYF.

The chain joins TRBV29-1 to TRBJ2-5; D is undetermined. Germline V gives CDR1 SQVTM, CDR2 ANQGSEA. The CDR3 is 12 amino acids. V dropped 1 base and J dropped 2 bases, with 5 bases sitting between them. The CDR3 sequence: CSVEGFQETQYF. The CDR3 DNA reads TGCAGCGTTGAAGGCTTTCAAGAGACCCAGTACTTC.

The genes are TRBV30 and TRBJ2-7, with a tentative D call TRBD2 (6 bases). Germline CDR1 and CDR2: GTSNPN and SVGIG (reference sequence). This CDR3 region has 14 residues. Trimming pared 0 bases from V and 4 bases from J, leaving 13 bases between. CDR3 nucleotide sequence: TGTGCCTGGAGTGTAGGGACTGCCCTATACGAGCAGTACTTC. This encodes CAWSVGTALYEQYF. The whole variable domain, filled in from reference TRBV30 and TRBJ2-7, reads SQTIHQWPATLVQPVGSPLSLECTVEGTSNPNLYWYRQAAGRGLQLLFYSVGIGQISSEVPQNLSASRPQDRQFILSSKKLLLSDSGFYLCAWSVGTALYEQYFGPGTRLTVT.

The V and J genes are TRBV30 and TRBJ2-2; D call uncertain. V dropped 2 bases and J dropped 6 bases, with 13 bases sitting between them. Germline CDR1 is GTSNPN and CDR2 is SVGIG (reference sequence). This CDR3 has 14 residues. As DNA, the CDR3 is TGTGCCTGGAGTCTCAGGCCAGAATCCGGGGAGCTGTTTTTT. It translates to CAWSLRPESGELFF.

The chain has TRBV28 and TRBJ2-3; 13 positions match TRBD2. In germline, CDR1 is MDHEN, CDR2 SYDVKM. CDR3 length equals 18 residues. Unmatched junction bases numbered 7, after V lost 4 bases and J lost 0 bases. The CDR3 here is CASSSRLAGGASTDTQYF. The CDR3 DNA is TGTGCCAGCAGTTCTCGACTAGCGGGAGGCGCTAGCACAGATACGCAGTATTTT.

The genes are TRBV30 and TRBJ2-3; D is uncertain. Germline CDR1 and CDR2: GTSNPN and SVGIG (reference sequence). Trimming took 3 bases from V and 3 from J, leaving 13 bases between them. This CDR3 contains 14 residues. The CDR3: CAWSLPPRTDTQYF. CDR3 nucleotide sequence: TGTGCCTGGAGCCTCCCTCCTAGAACAGATACGCAGTATTTT. Complete variable domain (other parts from reference TRBV30 and TRBJ2-3): SQTIHQWPATLVQPVGSPLSLECTVEGTSNPNLYWYRQAAGRGLQLLFYSVGIGQISSEVPQNLSASRPQDRQFILSSKKLLLSDSGFYLCAWSLPPRTDTQYFGPGTRLTVL.

This chain connects TRBV16 to TRBJ1-1, with 7 nucleotides matching TRBD1. CDR3 length: 15 residues. After removal of 7 bases from V and 2 bases from J, the junction contained 10 bases not matched to a gene. Germline CDR1 KGHSY, CDR2 FQNENV. CDR3 sequence reads: CASKKGQTYNTEAFF. The CDR3 DNA follows: TGTGCCAGCAAGAAGGGACAGACTTACAACACTGAAGCTTTCTTT.

This sequence joins TRBV7-2 and TRBJ1-2; the D gene is possibly TRBD1 (6 bases). The germline gives CDR1 SGHTA, CDR2 FQGNSA. CDR3 size: 16 residues. V gave up 4 bases and J gave up 4 bases, with 19 bases separating them. CDR3 amino acids: CASSSLFETGLYGYTF. For the CDR3, the DNA is TGTGCCAGCAGCTCCTTGTTCGAAACAGGGCTCTATGGCTACACCTTC.

This sequence joins TRBV12-5 and TRBJ2-3; no definite D call. The ends were cut back, 4 bases at V and 6 bases at J, with 5 bases in the middle. The CDR3 has 11 amino acids. Germline CDR1 is LGHNT and CDR2 is FRNRAP. CDR3 region: CASGSRDTQYF. The CDR3 region has the DNA TGTGCTAGTGGTTCCCGGGATACGCAGTATTTT. Variable domain in full (rest from reference TRBV12-5 and TRBJ2-3): DARVTQTPRHKVTEMGQEVTMRCQPILGHNTVFWYRQTMMQGLELLAYFRNRAPLDDSGMPKDRFSAEMPDATLATLKIQPSEPRDSAVYFCASGSRDTQYFGPGTRLTVL.

In DNA, the CDR3 is TGTGCCTGGACAGGGGGCATTGAGCAGTTCTTC. Amino acid sequence: CAWTGGIEQFF. The J gene is TRBJ2-1, the V gene TRBV30; TRBD1 matches 8 bases. The CDR3 extends over 11 amino acids. Germline CDR1 is GTSNPN and CDR2 is SVGIG (reference sequence). Trimming at V came to 4 bases and at J to 9 bases, leaving 2 bases not matched to a gene.

The CDR3 protein is CASSPTLPDTQYF. In nucleotides, the CDR3 is TGTGCCAGCAGCCCCACCTTACCAGATACGCAGTATTTT. V is TRBV7-9 and J is TRBJ2-3, with unresolved D. Germline values: CDR1 SEHNR, CDR2 FQNEAQ (reference sequence). V lost 5 bases, J lost 4 bases, and 10 bases lay in between. This CDR3 has 13 amino acids. The full variable domain, rest sourced from reference TRBV7-9 and TRBJ2-3, is DTGVSQNPRHKITKRGQNVTFRCDPISEHNRLYWYRQTLGQGPEFLTYFQNEAQLEKSRLLSDRFSAERPKGSFSTLEIQRTEQGDSAMYLCASSPTLPDTQYFGPGTRLTVL.

V is TRBV7-9 and J is TRBJ2-7; TRBD1 matches 8 bases. CDR1 and CDR2 (germline): SEHNR, FQNEAQ (reference sequence). The CDR3 has 15 residues. With 2 bases clipped from V and 2 bases from J, the junction kept 5 bases outside the gene matches. The CDR3, as DNA: TGTGCCAGCAGCTTAAAGGGACAGGTAGCCTACGAGCAGTACTTC. Translation: CASSLKGQVAYEQYF.

In regard to this clone: Other DNA sequences in this sample translate to the same CDR3. The chain combines TRBV5-1 with TRBJ2-7; 8 bases fit TRBD1. V lost 0 bases to trimming and J lost 4 bases; unmatched junction nucleotides: 0. The CDR3 totals 13 residues. CDR1 SGHRS and CDR2 YFSETQ come from the germline V gene. CDR3 region: CASSLDRGYEQYF. The CDR3 region has the DNA TGCGCCAGCAGCTTGGACAGGGGGTACGAGCAGTACTTC.

V is TRBV7-2 and J is TRBJ2-7, with D possibly matching TRBD2 (5 bases). The CDR3 runs 14 residues. V dropped 2 bases and J dropped 2 bases, with 10 bases sitting between them. CDR1 SGHTA and CDR2 FQGNSA come from the germline V gene. The CDR3 reads CASSLISGPYEQYF. The CDR3, as DNA: TGTGCCAGCAGCTTAATCAGCGGCCCCTACGAGCAGTACTTC.

Details on this clone: Other nucleotide sequences in the sample specify the same CDR3. CDR3 DNA sequence: TGTGCCAGCAGCTTAGTAGGCTACACCTTC. Its translation: CASSLVGYTF. The chain links TRBV7-2 to TRBJ1-2, with D unresolved. The V and J ends lost 1 base and 8 bases respectively, with 2 bases between them. CDR3 length: 10 residues. CDR1 and CDR2 from the germline V gene are SGHTA and FQGNSA. The full variable domain, with the rest looked up from reference TRBV7-2 and TRBJ1-2, is GAGVSQSPSNKVTEKGKDVELRCDPISGHTALYWYRQSLGQGLEFLIYFQGNSAPDKSGLPSDRFSAERTGGSVSTLTIQRTQQEDSAVYLCASSLVGYTFGSGTRLTVV.

This clone was seen a single time. The chain combines TRBV4-3 with TRBJ2-3; tentative D call: TRBD1 (5 bases). The CDR3 contains 15 residues. Germline V gene data show CDR1 as LGHNA and CDR2 as YSLEER. The V and J ends lost 2 bases and 4 bases respectively, with 13 bases between them. In DNA form, the CDR3 reads TGCGCCAGCAGCCAAAGGATGACAGCAGCAGATACGCAGTATTTT. Translated: CASSQRMTAADTQYF.

The J gene is TRBJ2-1, the V gene TRBV6-5; 8 bases are a match to TRBD1. Germline lookup yields CDR1 MNHEY and CDR2 SVGAGI. J gave up 4 bases and V 2 bases, and 4 bases lay outside the gene matches. This CDR3 is built from 15 residues. CDR3 sequence: CASSYRRDRYNEQFF. As DNA, the CDR3 is TGTGCCAGCAGTTACCGGAGGGACAGGTACAATGAGCAGTTCTTC.

This clone was found a few times. The genes are TRBV20-1 and TRBJ2-3; D is ambiguous. V was pared by 2 bases and J by 4 bases, with 4 bases between. The CDR3 totals 11 residues. Germline loops: CDR1 DFQATT, CDR2 SNEGSKA (reference sequence). In DNA, the CDR3 is TGCAGTGCTAGACTATCAGATACGCAGTATTTT. It yields the protein CSARLSDTQYF.

The chain links TRBV4-3 to TRBJ1-1; 7 bases line up with TRBD1. The V gene end was trimmed by 2 bases and the J gene end by 4 bases; junction bases not matched to a gene: 10. CDR1 LGHNA and CDR2 YSLEER come from the germline V gene. The CDR3 consists of 16 residues. In DNA form, the CDR3 reads TGCGCCAGCAGCCAATCTTACGACAGGGAGACCACTGAAGCTTTCTTT. Its translation: CASSQSYDRETTEAFF.

In this sample, this clone turned up a few times. This chain links TRBV9 with TRBJ1-1, with 7 bases identical to TRBD1. Losses at the gene ends were 0 bases for V and 6 bases for J; bases not matched to a gene: 5. The CDR3 has 14 amino acids. Germline V gene lookup returns CDR1 SGDLS and CDR2 YYNGEE. CDR3 sequence (DNA): TGTGCCAGCAGCGTAGACAGGGGTGTGGCTGAAGCTTTCTTT. This codes for CASSVDRGVAEAFF.

The sample holds one count of this clone. Its ends do not fully match the called genes, so a read error is possible. V and J are TRBV7-9 and TRBJ1-1, with 8 bases that match TRBD1. Germline V gene data show CDR1 as SEHNR and CDR2 as FQNEAQ (reference sequence). The length of the CDR3 is 15 residues. In DNA form, the CDR3 reads TGTGCCAGCAGCGTAGCCTCCGGGACAGGCACTGAAGCTTTCTTT. Its translation is CASSVASGTGTEAFF. The variable domain in full, completed from reference TRBV7-9 and TRBJ1-1, reads DTGVSQNPRHKITKRGQNVTFRCDPISEHNRLYWYRQTLGQGPEFLTYFQNEAQLEKSRLLSDRFSAERPKGSFSTLEIQRTEQGDSAMYLCASSVASGTGTEAFFGQGTRLTVV.

The J gene is TRBJ2-1, the V gene TRBV28; 9 positions match TRBD1. There are 16 residues in the CDR3. The V gene's germline CDR1 is MDHEN and CDR2 SYDVKM. V was clipped by 6 bases and J by 9 bases; unmatched bases: 15. The DNA of the CDR3 is TGTGCCAGCAGCCGTATACAGGGGGCTGTGCCAATTGAGCAGTTCTTC. Translation: CASSRIQGAVPIEQFF.

The chain joins TRBV29-1 to TRBJ2-1, with 8 nucleotides matching TRBD2. The V segment lost 4 bases and the J segment 8 bases; nucleotides outside the gene matches: 1. The CDR3 totals 11 residues. The germline gives CDR1 SQVTM, CDR2 ANQGSEA. The chain's CDR3 is CSVGRGDEQFF. CDR3 DNA: TGCAGCGTTGGGCGGGGGGATGAGCAGTTCTTC.

This clone appeared a few times. In DNA, the CDR3 is TGTGCCAGCAGCTTCGGACAGGGAAATGAGCAGTTCTTC. It encodes CASSFGQGNEQFF. The rearrangement joins TRBV7-9 to TRBJ2-1; 8 bases fit TRBD1. CDR3 length: 13 amino acids. Germline V gives CDR1 SEHNR, CDR2 FQNEAQ (reference sequence). V lost 3 bases, J lost 7 bases, and 2 bases stayed unmatched.

The rearrangement uses TRBV29-1 and TRBJ1-1; D call uncertain. Trimming removed 7 bases at V and 5 bases at J, with 14 bases between. The CDR3 spans 12 residues. The germline CDR1 and CDR2 sequences are SQVTM and ANQGSEA. DNA for the CDR3: TGCAGCGCGGGGAACTCGGCGACTGAAGCTTTCTTT. Translated: CSAGNSATEAFF.